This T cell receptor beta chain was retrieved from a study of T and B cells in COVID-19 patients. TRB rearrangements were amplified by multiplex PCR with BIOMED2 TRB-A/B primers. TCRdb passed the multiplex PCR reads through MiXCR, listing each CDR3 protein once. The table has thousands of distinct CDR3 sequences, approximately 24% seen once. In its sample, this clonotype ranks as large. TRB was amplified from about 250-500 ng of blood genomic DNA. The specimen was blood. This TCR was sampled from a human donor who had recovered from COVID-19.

CDR3 residues: CSVSTGGEATQYF. As DNA, the CDR3 is TGCAGCGTTTCGACAGGGGGTGAGGCGACCCAGTACTTC. The chain has TRBV29-1 and TRBJ2-5; the match to TRBD1 covers 9 bases. J was trimmed by 7 bases and V by 5 bases; bases with no gene match: 8. Germline CDR1 is SQVTM and CDR2 is ANQGSEA. This CDR3 is built from 13 residues.